One and the same sample provided the 15 T cell receptor beta chains below, sequenced in a study of cytomegalovirus exposure and HLA in healthy donors. PCR primers comprised 60 Vbeta and 13 Jbeta primers. Some clones are missing from TCRdb's copy, which holds only in-frame ones; the method was immunoSEQ multiplex PCR. This sample has approximately 100,000 clones; around 70% occur once, and the top ten carry around 9.9%. The sequencing input was PBMCs. These receptors all stem from a man in his forties in good health and CMV-seropositive.

This chain joins TRBV5-1 and TRBJ2-3; D perhaps matches TRBD2 (5 bases). Germline values: CDR1 SGHRS, CDR2 YFSETQ. There are 14 residues in the CDR3. Trimming left V 4 bases short and J 2 bases short, with 11 bases between. The CDR3 here is CASSPAGFTDTQYF. CDR3 DNA: TGCGCCAGCAGCCCGGCGGGTTTCACAGATACGCAGTATTTT.

The J gene is TRBJ2-3, the V gene TRBV9; a weak D match, TRBD2 (6 bases). CDR3 length equals 15 residues. V was trimmed by 0 bases and J by 5 bases, leaving 13 bases between them. Germline loops: CDR1 SGDLS, CDR2 YYNGEE. The CDR3 region is CASSVGRGGGDTQYF. CDR3 in DNA: TGTGCCAGCAGCGTAGGACGGGGAGGAGGAGATACGCAGTATTTT.

This clone was observed a handful of times. The chain has TRBV6-5 and TRBJ1-5, with 8 bases lining up with TRBD1. The CDR3 runs to 15 residues. CDR1 and CDR2 from the germline V gene are MNHEY and SVGAGI. V shed 6 bases, J shed 7 bases, and the junction held 11 bases outside the gene matches. The chain's CDR3 is CASRGPGGRGQPQHF. CDR3 nucleotide sequence: TGTGCCAGCAGGGGCCCAGGGGGCAGGGGACAGCCCCAGCATTTT.

The chain couples TRBV5-1 to TRBJ2-6, with TRBD2 matching over 13 bases. The CDR3 spans 18 residues. The junction had 5 bases not matched to a gene; V was cut back by 4 bases and J by 1 base. Looked up from germline, CDR1 is SGHRS and CDR2 is YFSETQ. The CDR3 is CASSVLAGGPSGANVLTF. As DNA, the CDR3 is TGCGCCAGCAGCGTACTAGCGGGAGGGCCTTCTGGGGCCAACGTCCTGACTTTC.

This clone was observed once. The chain joins TRBV13 to TRBJ2-1, with a weak D call TRBD2 (6 bases). The V gene's germline CDR1 is PRHDT and CDR2 FYEKMQ (reference sequence). The V gene lost 4 bases and the J gene lost 5 bases, with 18 bases spanning the gap. The CDR3 consists of 16 residues. CDR3 nucleotide sequence: TGTGCCAGCAGCTCGCCGGGAGAGCTAGGGGACAATGAGCAGTTCTTC. It encodes CASSSPGELGDNEQFF.

The chain couples TRBV30 to TRBJ1-2; 9 bases agree with TRBD1. Germline loops: CDR1 GTSNPN, CDR2 SVGIG (reference sequence). CDR3 length equals 13 residues. The V segment lost 3 bases and the J segment 4 bases; nucleotides outside the gene matches: 3. The CDR3 nucleotides are TGTGCCTGGAGACCACAGGGGGCCTATGGCTACACCTTC. Protein sequence: CAWRPQGAYGYTF.

This clone has just a few counts. The genes are TRBV27 and TRBJ2-6; D is unresolved. Germline V gene data show CDR1 as MNHEY and CDR2 as SMNVEV (reference sequence). The CDR3 consists of 15 residues. V shed 5 bases and J shed 1 base, with 9 bases lying between them. CDR3 in DNA: TGTGCCAGCAGTCTGTATCTGTCTGGGGCCAACGTCCTGACTTTC. Translated: CASSLYLSGANVLTF.

This sequence joins TRBV4-1 and TRBJ2-7; D is uncertain. Germline CDR1 reads MGHRA; CDR2 reads YSYEKL. The CDR3 length is 11 residues. The germline V and J ends were trimmed by 4 bases and 6 bases, with 7 bases remaining between them. The CDR3 loop is CASSPGSEQYF. The CDR3, as DNA: TGCGCCAGCAGCCCCGGTTCCGAGCAGTACTTC.

The rearrangement uses TRBV2 and TRBJ2-2, with a weak D call TRBD1 (6 bases). Trimming pared 5 bases from V and 6 bases from J, leaving 13 bases between. CDR1 and CDR2 from the germline V gene are SNHLY and FYNNEI. The CDR3 spans 14 residues. The CDR3 DNA is TGTGCCAGCAGTCGGCAGGGGTCGGCCGGGGAGCTGTTTTTT. Translating it yields CASSRQGSAGELFF.

This clone was picked up a small number of times. The J gene is TRBJ1-5, the V gene TRBV7-2, with D possibly being TRBD1 (5 bases). With 5 bases removed from V and 5 bases from J, the gap between germline ends came to 16 bases. The CDR3 has 15 amino acids. From germline, CDR1 is SGHTA and CDR2 FQGNSA. Written as DNA, the CDR3 is TGTGCCAGCAGCCAAACTAACCCCAGGGATCAGCCCCAGCATTTT. Translating gives CASSQTNPRDQPQHF.

The genes are TRBV6-1 and TRBJ2-7; D not certain. Trimming shortened V by 1 base and J by 0 bases, and 7 bases separated the two germline ends. The length of the CDR3 is 14 residues. Germline CDR1 MNHNS, CDR2 SASEGT. This chain's CDR3 is CASSEVRSSYEQYV. CDR3 nucleotides: TGTGCCAGCAGTGAAGTAAGGAGCTCCTACGAGCAGTACGTC.

The chain links TRBV10-3 to TRBJ2-6; D perhaps matches TRBD1 (5 bases). This CDR3 comprises 13 residues. V was pared by 10 bases and J by 9 bases, with 16 bases between. CDR1 is ENHRY, CDR2 SYGVKD, per germline. The CDR3 sequence is CATLGVPGNVLTF. DNA for the CDR3: TGTGCCACTCTAGGGGTTCCAGGCAACGTCCTGACTTTC.

This clone was recorded once. The chain couples TRBV4-2 to TRBJ1-2; a possible D gene is TRBD1 (6 bases). The CDR3 extends over 16 amino acids. Between the trimmed V and J ends, which lost 4 bases and 4 bases, there was a span of 19 bases. The germline V gene encodes CDR1 LGHNA and CDR2 YNFKEQ. Written as DNA, the CDR3 is TGTGCCAGCAGCCCGAGAGACAGGAGATTTACCTATGGCTACACCTTC. It specifies CASSPRDRRFTYGYTF.

Only one count was recorded for this clone. This CDR3 is CASSMTGSLNYGYTF. CDR3 bases: TGTGCCAGTAGTATGACAGGGAGTTTAAACTATGGCTACACCTTC. The genes are TRBV19 and TRBJ1-2, with 7 bases aligning to TRBD1. V gave up 3 bases and J gave up 2 bases; unmatched junction bases: 6. The CDR3 totals 15 residues. CDR1 and CDR2 (germline): LNHDA, SQIVND (reference sequence).

This clone was detected only once. The chain joins TRBV2 to TRBJ1-1, with a possible D match to TRBD1 (5 bases). Looked up from germline, CDR1 is SNHLY and CDR2 is FYNNEI. The CDR3 has 14 amino acids. Trimming left V 3 bases short and J 2 bases short, with 10 bases between. The CDR3 nucleotides read TGTGCCAGCAGTGACTGGGGGGAAAACACTGAAGCTTTCTTT. As protein: CASSDWGENTEAFF.